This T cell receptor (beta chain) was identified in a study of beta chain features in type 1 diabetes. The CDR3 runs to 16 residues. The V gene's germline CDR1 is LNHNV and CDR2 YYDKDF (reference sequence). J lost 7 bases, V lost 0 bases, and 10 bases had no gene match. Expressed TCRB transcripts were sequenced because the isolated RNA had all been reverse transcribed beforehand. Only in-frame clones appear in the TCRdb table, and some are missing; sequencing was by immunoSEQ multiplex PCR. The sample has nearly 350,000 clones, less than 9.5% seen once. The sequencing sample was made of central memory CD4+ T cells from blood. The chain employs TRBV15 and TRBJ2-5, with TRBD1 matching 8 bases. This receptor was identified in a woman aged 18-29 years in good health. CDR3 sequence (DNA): TGTGCCACCAGCAGAGAAGTAAGCGGCAGGGGGCCGACCCAGTACTTC. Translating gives CATSREVSGRGPTQYF.